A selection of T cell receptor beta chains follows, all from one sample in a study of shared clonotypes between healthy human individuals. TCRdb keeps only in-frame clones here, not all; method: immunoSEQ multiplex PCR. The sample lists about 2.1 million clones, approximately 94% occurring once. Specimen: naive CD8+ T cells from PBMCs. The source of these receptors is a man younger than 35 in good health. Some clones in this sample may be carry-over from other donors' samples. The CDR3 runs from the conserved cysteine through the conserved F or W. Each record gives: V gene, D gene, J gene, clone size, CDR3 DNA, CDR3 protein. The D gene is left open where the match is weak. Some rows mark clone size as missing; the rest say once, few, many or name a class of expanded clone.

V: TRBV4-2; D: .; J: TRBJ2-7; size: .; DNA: TGTGCCAGCAGCCAAGAGGGACGGAGCTCCTACGAGCAGTACTTC; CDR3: CASSQEGRSSYEQYF
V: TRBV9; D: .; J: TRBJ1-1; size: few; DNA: TGTGCCAGCAGCGTTTCGGGGGAAACTACTGAAGCTTTCTTT; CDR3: CASSVSGETTEAFF
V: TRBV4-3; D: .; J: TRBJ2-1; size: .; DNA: TGCGCCAGCAGCCAAGTAGAGCGGAGGAGCTCCTACAATGAGCAGTTCTTC; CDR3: CASSQVERRSSYNEQFF
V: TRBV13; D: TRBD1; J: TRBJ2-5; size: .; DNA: TGTGCCAGCAGCTCCGCCGGGACAGGGGGCGAAGAGACCCAGTACTTC; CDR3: CASSSAGTGGEETQYF
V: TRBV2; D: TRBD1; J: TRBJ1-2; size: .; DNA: TGTGCCAGCAGTACAGGGGCCGATATGAACTATGGCTACACCTTC; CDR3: CASSTGADMNYGYTF
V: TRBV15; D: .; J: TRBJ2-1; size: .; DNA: TGTGCCACCAACGGGGCCAGGGGCAATGAGCAGTTCTTC; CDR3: CATNGARGNEQFF
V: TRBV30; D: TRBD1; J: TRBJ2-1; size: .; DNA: TGTGCCTGGTCCGGGACAGGTTCTACCCTGACTTACAATGAGCAGTTCTTC; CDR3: CAWSGTGSTLTYNEQFF
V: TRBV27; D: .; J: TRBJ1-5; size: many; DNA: TGTGCCAGCAGTGAACAGGGAAGCAATCAGCCCCAGCATTTT; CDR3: CASSEQGSNQPQHF
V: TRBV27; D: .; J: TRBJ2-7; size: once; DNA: TGTGCCAGCAGCCGCAACGGACGTGTAACCTACGAGCAGTACTTC; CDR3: CASSRNGRVTYEQYF
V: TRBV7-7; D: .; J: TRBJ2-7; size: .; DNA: TGTGCCAGCAGCTCCAGGGACAACCACGAGCAGTACTTC; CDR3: CASSSRDNHEQYF
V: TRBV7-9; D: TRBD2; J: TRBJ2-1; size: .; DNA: TGTGCCAGCAGCCGTAGCGGGAGCACCTACAATGAGCAGTTCTTC; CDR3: CASSRSGSTYNEQFF
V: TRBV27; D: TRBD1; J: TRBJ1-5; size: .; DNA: TGTGCCAGCAGTTATACAGGGGGCAATCAGCCCCAGCATTTT; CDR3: CASSYTGGNQPQHF
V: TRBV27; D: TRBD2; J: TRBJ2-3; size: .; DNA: TGTGCCAGCAGGGTTCTAACTAGCGGGAGGTCAGATACGCAGTATTTT; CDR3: CASRVLTSGRSDTQYF
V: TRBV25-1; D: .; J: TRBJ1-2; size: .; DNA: TGTGCCAGCAGTCTTGGGGTCCGGAGTGGCTACACCTTC; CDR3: CASSLGVRSGYTF
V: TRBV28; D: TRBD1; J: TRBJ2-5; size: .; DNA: TGTGCCAGCACTCTACAGGGGTCGGGAGAGACCCAGTACTTC; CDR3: CASTLQGSGETQYF
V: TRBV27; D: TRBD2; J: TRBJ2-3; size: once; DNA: TGTGCCAGCAGAAAGGGCGGGAGCGCAGATACGCAGTATTTT; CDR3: CASRKGGSADTQYF
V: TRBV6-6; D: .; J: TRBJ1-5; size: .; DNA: TGTGCCAGCAGTTATGGAAGCAATCAGCCCCAGCATTTT; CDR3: CASSYGSNQPQHF
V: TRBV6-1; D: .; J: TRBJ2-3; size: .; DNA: TGTGCCAGCAGTGCTGTATGGGGCACAGATACGCAGTATTTT; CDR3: CASSAVWGTDTQYF
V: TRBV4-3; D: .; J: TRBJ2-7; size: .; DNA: TGCGCCAGCAGCCAAGATCGCTTTTACGAGCAGTACTTC; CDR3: CASSQDRFYEQYF
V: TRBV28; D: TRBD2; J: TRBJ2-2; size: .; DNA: TGTGCCAGCAGTTTATTGTCCGGGAGGGCCGACGGGGAGCTGTTTTTT; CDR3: CASSLLSGRADGELFF
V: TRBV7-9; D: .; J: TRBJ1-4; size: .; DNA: TGTGCCAGCAGCTTACCCGCAGCATCCATTAATGAAAAACTGTTTTTT; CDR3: CASSLPAASINEKLFF
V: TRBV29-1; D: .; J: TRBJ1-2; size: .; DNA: TGCAGCGTTGAAGGCAGGACGGATTATGGCTACACCTTC; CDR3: CSVEGRTDYGYTF
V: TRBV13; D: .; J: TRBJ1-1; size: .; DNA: TGTGCCAGCAGCTTAGGGACAGCGCAGACTGAAGCTTTCTTT; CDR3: CASSLGTAQTEAFF
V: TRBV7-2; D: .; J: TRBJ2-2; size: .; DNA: TGTGCCAGCAGCGTGACAGGGAACACCGGGGAGCTGTTTTTT; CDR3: CASSVTGNTGELFF
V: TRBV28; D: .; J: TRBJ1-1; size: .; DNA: TGTGCCAGCAGTCCCTGGTCGAACACTGAAGCTTTCTTT; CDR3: CASSPWSNTEAFF
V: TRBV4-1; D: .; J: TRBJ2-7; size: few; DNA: TGCGCCAGCAGCCAGGGAATTTGGTCCTACGAGCAGTACTTC; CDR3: CASSQGIWSYEQYF
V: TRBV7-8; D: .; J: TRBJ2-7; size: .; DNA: TGTGCCAGCAGCTTTGACCCTGGGGGTCAGCGGCTCTCCTACGAGCAGTACTTC; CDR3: CASSFDPGGQRLSYEQYF
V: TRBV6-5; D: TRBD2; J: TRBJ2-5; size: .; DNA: TGTGCCAGCAGTTATAGCGGGAGGGCCAAGGAGACCCAGTACTTC; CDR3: CASSYSGRAKETQYF
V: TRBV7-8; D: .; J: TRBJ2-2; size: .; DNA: TGTGCCAGCAGGGGAACATCGTTCAACACCGGGGAGCTGTTTTTT; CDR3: CASRGTSFNTGELFF
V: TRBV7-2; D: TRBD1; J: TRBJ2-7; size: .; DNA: TGTGCCAGCAGCTCCTCTCACAGGGGCCCCTACGAGCAGTACTTC; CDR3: CASSSSHRGPYEQYF
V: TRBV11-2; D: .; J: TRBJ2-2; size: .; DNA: TGTGCCAGCAGCTCACCCCGGGACACGGCGAACACCGGGGAGCTGTTTTTT; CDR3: CASSSPRDTANTGELFF
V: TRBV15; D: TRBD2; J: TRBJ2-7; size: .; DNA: TGTGCCACCAGCAGAGGAAGATATTCCGGGACTAGCCACTACGAGCAGTACTTC; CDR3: CATSRGRYSGTSHYEQYF
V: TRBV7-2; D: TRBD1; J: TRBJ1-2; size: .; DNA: TGTGCCAGCAGCTCATGGACAGGGGGCGAAGCCTATGGCTACACCTTC; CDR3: CASSSWTGGEAYGYTF
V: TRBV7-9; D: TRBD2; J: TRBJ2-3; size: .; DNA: TGTGCCAGCAGCCCGCGGGGGAGTAGCACAGATACGCAGTATTTT; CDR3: CASSPRGSSTDTQYF
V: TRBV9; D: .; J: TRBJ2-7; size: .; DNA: TGTGCCAGCAGCGGGCAGGGGCGGTACGAGCAGTACTTC; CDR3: CASSGQGRYEQYF
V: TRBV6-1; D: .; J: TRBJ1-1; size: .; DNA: TGTGCCAGCAGTGATCGGGTCGTGGACACTGAAGCTTTCTTT; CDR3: CASSDRVVDTEAFF
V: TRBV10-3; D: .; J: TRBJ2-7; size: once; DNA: TGTGCCATCAGTGAGTCTCGGGGTACCTACGAGCAGTACTTC; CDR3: CAISESRGTYEQYF
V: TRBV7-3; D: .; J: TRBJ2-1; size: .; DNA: TGTGCCAGCAGTGGAAATCTCCTAAACTACAATGAGCAGTTCTTC; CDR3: CASSGNLLNYNEQFF
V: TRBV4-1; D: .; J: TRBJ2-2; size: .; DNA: TGCGCCAGCAGCCTACCCCGGGGGCGCGACACCGGGGAGCTGTTTTTT; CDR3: CASSLPRGRDTGELFF
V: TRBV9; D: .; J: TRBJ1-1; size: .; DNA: TGTGCCAGCAGCCCCGGGGGGGGAGAAGCTTTCTTT; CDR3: CASSPGGGEAFF
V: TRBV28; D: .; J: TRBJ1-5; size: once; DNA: TGTGCCAGCAGCCTCAGGGGATATCAGCCCCAGCATTTT; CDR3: CASSLRGYQPQHF
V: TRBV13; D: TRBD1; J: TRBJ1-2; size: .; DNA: TGTGCCAGCAGCTTGGGCAGGGGGCCGGGCGATGGCTACACCTTC; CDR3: CASSLGRGPGDGYTF
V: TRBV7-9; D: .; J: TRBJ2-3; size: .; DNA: TGTGCCAGCAGGGGGGACATCAGAACAGATACGCAGTATTTT; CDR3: CASRGDIRTDTQYF
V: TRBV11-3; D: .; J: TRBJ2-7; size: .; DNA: TGTGCCAGCAGCTTAGATAACATGGGGGGTATTCGGAGGTACGAGCAGTACTTC; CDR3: CASSLDNMGGIRRYEQYF
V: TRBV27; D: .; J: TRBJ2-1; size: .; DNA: TGTGCCAGCCGCGGCTCCTACAATGAGCAGTTCTTC; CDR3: CASRGSYNEQFF
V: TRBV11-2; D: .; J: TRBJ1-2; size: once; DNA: TGTGCCAGCAGCTTAGCTTTCGTGTATGGCTACACCTTC; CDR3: CASSLAFVYGYTF
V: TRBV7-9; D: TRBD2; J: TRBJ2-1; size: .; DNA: TGTGCCAGCTCTCAGCGGGAGGTAGATGAGCAGTTCTTC; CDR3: CASSQREVDEQFF
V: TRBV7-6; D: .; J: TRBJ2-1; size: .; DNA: TGTGCCAGCAGCCATTCTAGCGGGACAGGGGATGAGCAGTTCTTC; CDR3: CASSHSSGTGDEQFF
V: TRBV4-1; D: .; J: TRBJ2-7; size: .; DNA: TGCGCCAGCAGCCCCCCCAGCTACGAGCAGTACTTC; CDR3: CASSPPSYEQYF
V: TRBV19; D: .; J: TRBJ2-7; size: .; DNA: TGTGCCAGAGTAATAGCGGAAGCCTACGAGCAGTACTTC; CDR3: CARVIAEAYEQYF
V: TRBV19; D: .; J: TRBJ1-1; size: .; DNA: TGTGCCAGTAGTATCGGGCAGCCTGAAGCTTTCTTT; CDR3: CASSIGQPEAFF
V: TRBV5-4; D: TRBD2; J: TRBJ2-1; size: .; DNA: TGTGCCAGCAGCTCCGGGACTAGCGGGGCCCCCTACAATGAGCAGTTCTTC; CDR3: CASSSGTSGAPYNEQFF
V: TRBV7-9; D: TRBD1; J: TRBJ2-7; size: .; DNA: TGTGCCAGCAGACCAGGGGGAATCGGCGAGCAGTACTTC; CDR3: CASRPGGIGEQYF
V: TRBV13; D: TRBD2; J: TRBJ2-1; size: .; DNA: TGTGCCAGCAGCTTGGGGTTGTTAGCGGGGTATAACAATGAGCAGTTCTTC; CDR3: CASSLGLLAGYNNEQFF